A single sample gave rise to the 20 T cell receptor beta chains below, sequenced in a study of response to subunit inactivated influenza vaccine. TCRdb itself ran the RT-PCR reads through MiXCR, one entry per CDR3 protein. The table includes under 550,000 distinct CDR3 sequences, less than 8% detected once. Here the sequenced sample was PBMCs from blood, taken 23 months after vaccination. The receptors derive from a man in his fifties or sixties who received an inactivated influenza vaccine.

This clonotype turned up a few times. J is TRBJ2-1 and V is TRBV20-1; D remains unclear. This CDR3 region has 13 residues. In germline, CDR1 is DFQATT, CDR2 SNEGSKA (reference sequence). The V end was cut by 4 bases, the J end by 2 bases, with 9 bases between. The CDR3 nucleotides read TGCAGTGCTACCGCCCCTACCTACAATGAGCAGTTCTTC. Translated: CSATAPTYNEQFF.

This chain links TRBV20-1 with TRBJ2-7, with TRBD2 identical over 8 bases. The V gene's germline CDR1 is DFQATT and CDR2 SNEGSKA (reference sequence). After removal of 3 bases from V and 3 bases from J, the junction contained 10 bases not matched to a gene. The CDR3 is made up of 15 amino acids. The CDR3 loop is CSASRRATSDYEQYF. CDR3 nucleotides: TGCAGTGCTAGCAGGCGGGCGACTAGCGACTACGAGCAGTACTTC.

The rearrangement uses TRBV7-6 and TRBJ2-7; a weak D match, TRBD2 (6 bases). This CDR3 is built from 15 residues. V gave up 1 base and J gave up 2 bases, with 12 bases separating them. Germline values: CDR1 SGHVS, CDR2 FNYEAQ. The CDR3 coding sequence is TGTGCCAGCAGCTTAGGGGGAGCGGGCGCCTACGAGCAGTACTTC. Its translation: CASSLGGAGAYEQYF.

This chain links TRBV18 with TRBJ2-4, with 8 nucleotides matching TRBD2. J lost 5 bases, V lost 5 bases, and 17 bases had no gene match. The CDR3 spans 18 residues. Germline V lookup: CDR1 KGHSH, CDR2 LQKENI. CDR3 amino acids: CASSARERELPRQNIQYF. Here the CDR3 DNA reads TGTGCCAGCTCAGCGCGGGAGCGGGAGCTTCCGCGCCAAAACATTCAGTACTTC.

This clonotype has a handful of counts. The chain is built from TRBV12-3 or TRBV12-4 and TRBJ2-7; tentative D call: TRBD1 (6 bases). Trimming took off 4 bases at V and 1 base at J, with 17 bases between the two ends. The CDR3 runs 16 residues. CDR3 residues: CASSSTDRQFSYEQYF. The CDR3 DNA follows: TGTGCCAGCAGTTCGACCGACAGGCAATTTTCCTACGAGCAGTACTTC.

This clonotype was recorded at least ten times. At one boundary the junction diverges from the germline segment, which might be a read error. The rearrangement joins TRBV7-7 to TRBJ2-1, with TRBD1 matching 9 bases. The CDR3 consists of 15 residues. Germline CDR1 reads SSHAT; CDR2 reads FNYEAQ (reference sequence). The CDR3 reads CASSSGQGSANEQFF. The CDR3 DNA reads TGTGCTAGCAGCTCGGGACAGGGATCCGCCAATGAGCAGTTCTTC.

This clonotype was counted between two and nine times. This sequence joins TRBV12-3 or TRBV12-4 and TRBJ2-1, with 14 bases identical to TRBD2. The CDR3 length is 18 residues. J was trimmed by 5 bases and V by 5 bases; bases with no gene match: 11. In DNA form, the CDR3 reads TGTGCCAGCAGTCCTGGGACTAGCGGGAGTAGTGGCCACAATGAGCAGTTCTTC. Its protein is CASSPGTSGSSGHNEQFF.

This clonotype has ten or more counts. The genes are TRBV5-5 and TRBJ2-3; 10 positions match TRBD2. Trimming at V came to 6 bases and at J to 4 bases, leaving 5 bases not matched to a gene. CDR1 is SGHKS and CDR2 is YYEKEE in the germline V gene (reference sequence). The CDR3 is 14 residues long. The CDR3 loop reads CASIPGLAPDTQYF. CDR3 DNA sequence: TGTGCCAGCATCCCGGGACTAGCGCCAGATACGCAGTATTTT.

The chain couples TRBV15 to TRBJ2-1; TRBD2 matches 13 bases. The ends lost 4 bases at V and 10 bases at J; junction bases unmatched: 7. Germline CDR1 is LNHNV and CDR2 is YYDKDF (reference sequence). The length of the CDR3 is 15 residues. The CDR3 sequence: CATSIGTSGTWEQFF. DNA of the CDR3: TGTGCCACCAGCATCGGGACTAGCGGGACCTGGGAGCAGTTCTTC.

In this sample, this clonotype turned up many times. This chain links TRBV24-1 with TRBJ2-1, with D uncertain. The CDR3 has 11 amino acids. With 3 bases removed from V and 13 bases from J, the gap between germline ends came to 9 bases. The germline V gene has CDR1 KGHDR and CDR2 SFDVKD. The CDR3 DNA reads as TGTGCCACCAGTGATACAGTACGACAGTTCTTC. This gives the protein CATSDTVRQFF.

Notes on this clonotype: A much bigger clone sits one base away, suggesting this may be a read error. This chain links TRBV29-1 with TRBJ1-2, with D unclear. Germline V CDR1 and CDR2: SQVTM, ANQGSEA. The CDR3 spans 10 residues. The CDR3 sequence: CSIDEPSYTF. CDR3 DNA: TGCAGCATTGACGAGCCCAGCTACACCTTC.

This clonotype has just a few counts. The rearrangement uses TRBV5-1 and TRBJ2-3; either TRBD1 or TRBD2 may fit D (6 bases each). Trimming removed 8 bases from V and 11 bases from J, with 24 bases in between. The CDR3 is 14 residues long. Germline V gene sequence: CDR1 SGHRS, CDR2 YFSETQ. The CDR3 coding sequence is TGCGCCAGTCTATTGACGGGGGCAGAGGAGGAGCAGTATTTT. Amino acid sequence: CASLLTGAEEEQYF.

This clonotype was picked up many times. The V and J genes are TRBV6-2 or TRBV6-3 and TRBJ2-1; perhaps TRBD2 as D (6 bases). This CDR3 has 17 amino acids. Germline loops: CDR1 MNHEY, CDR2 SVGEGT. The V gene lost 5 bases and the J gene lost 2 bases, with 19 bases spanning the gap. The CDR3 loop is CASSAPSPGVAYNEQFF. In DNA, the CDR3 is TGTGCCAGCAGTGCCCCCTCCCCGGGAGTGGCCTACAATGAGCAGTTCTTC.

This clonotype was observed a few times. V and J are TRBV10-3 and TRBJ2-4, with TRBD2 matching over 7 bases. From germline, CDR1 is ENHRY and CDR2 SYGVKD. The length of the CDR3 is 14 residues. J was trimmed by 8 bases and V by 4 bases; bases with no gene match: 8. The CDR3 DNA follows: TGTGCCATCAGTGGGACTAGTGTATCGGACATTCAGTACTTC. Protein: CAISGTSVSDIQYF.

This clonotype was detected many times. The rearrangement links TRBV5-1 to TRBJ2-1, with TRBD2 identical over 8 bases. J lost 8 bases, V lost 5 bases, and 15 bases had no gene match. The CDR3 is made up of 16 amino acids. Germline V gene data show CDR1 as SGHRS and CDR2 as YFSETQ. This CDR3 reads CASSKAQLAVGDEQFF. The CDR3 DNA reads TGCGCCAGCAGTAAGGCCCAACTAGCGGTTGGGGATGAGCAGTTCTTC.

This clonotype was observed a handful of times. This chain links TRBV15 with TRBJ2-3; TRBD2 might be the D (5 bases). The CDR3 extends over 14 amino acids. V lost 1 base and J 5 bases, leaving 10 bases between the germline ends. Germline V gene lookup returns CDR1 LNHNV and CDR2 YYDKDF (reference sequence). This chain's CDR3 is CATSRVLGIDTQYF. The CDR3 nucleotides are TGTGCCACCAGCAGAGTACTAGGCATAGATACGCAGTATTTT.

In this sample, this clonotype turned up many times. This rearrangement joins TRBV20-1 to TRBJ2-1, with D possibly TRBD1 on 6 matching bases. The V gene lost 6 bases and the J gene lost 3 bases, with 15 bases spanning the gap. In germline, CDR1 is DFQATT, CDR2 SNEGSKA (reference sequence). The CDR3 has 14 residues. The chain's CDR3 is CSAGPQGFYNEQFF. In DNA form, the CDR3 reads TGCAGTGCCGGGCCCCAGGGGTTCTACAATGAGCAGTTCTTC.

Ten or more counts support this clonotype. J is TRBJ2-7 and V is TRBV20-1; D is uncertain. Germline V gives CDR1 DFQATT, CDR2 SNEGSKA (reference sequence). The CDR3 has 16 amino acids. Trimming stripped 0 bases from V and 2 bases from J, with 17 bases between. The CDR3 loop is CSARDLGHPYAYEQYF. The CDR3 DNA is TGCAGTGCTAGAGATTTAGGGCACCCTTACGCCTACGAGCAGTACTTC.

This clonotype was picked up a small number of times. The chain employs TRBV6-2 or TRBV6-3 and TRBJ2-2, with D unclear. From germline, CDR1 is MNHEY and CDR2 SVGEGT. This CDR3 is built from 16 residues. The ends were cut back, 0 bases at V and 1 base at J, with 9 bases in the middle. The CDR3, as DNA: TGTGCCAGCAGTTACTCGTTGCCAGTGAACACCGGGGAGCTGTTTTTT. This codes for CASSYSLPVNTGELFF.

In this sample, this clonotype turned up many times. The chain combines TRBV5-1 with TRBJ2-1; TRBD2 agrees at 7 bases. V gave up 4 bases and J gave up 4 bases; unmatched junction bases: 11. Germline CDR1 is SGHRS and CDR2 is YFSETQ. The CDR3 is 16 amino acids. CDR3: CASSREASGVYNEQFF. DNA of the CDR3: TGCGCCAGCAGCCGCGAGGCTAGCGGAGTGTACAATGAGCAGTTCTTC.